These 20 T cell receptor beta chains share one sample of origin, sequenced in a study of early stage breast cancer tumors. Assay used: immunoSEQ multiplex PCR; TCRdb lists only in-frame clones, some missing. The sample has approximately 52,000 clones; about 80% are singletons. The material sequenced was blood. The receptors were gathered from a person aged 50 to 59 with breast cancer.

The V gene is TRBV29-1, the J gene TRBJ1-1, with D unclear. This CDR3 region has 12 residues. Germline V gene data show CDR1 as SQVTM and CDR2 as ANQGSEA. Deletions cut 6 bases from V and 3 bases from J, with 11 bases between. The CDR3 loop reads CSVQREDTEAFF. The CDR3 region has the DNA TGCAGCGTGCAACGAGAGGACACTGAAGCTTTCTTT.

V and J are TRBV7-9 and TRBJ2-3; 7 positions agree with TRBD2. The V and J ends lost 3 bases and 5 bases, in that order; junction bases with no gene match: 8. CDR3 length equals 15 residues. Per germline, CDR1 SEHNR and CDR2 FQNEAQ (reference sequence). The DNA for the CDR3 is TGTGCCAGCAGCTTCTGGCGGGAGTTAAGAGATACGCAGTATTTT. Translation gives CASSFWRELRDTQYF. Looking up the rest from reference TRBV7-9 and TRBJ2-3 gives the full variable domain: DTGVSQNPRHKITKRGQNVTFRCDPISEHNRLYWYRQTLGQGPEFLTYFQNEAQLEKSRLLSDRFSAERPKGSFSTLEIQRTEQGDSAMYLCASSFWRELRDTQYFGPGTRLTVL.

This clone was recorded once. J is TRBJ2-5 and V is TRBV7-2, with a possible D match to TRBD1 (5 bases). V gave up 10 bases and J gave up 8 bases, with 17 bases separating them. The CDR3 extends over 12 amino acids. The germline gives CDR1 SGHTA, CDR2 FQGNSA. CDR3 nucleotide sequence: TGTGCCACCGCTAGGGGCCAAGGAACCCAGTACTTC. Amino acid sequence: CATARGQGTQYF. Together with reference TRBV7-2 and TRBJ2-5, the CDR3 gives the full variable domain: GAGVSQSPSNKVTEKGKDVELRCDPISGHTALYWYRQSLGQGLEFLIYFQGNSAPDKSGLPSDRFSAERTGGSVSTLTIQRTQQEDSAVYLCATARGQGTQYFGPGTRLLVL.

This chain connects TRBV28 to TRBJ1-1, with D tentatively TRBD1 (5 bases). The CDR3 is 15 amino acids. Trimming removed 4 bases at V and 0 bases at J, with 12 bases between. Germline V gene lookup returns CDR1 MDHEN and CDR2 SYDVKM. The chain's CDR3 is CASSSAGRMNTEAFF. The CDR3 nucleotides read TGTGCCAGCAGTTCCGCGGGACGGATGAACACTGAAGCTTTCTTT.

V usage is TRBV7-2 and J usage is TRBJ1-2; 9 nucleotides match TRBD1. V shed 5 bases, J shed 7 bases, and the junction held 11 bases outside the gene matches. The V gene's germline CDR1 is SGHTA and CDR2 FQGNSA. This CDR3 is built from 15 residues. CDR3 loop: CASSIQGAIIGGYTF. DNA for the CDR3: TGTGCCAGCAGCATACAGGGGGCGATTATCGGTGGCTACACCTTC.

This chain uses TRBV27 with TRBJ1-5; D gene ambiguous. CDR3 size: 15 residues. CDR1 is MNHEY and CDR2 is SMNVEV in the germline V gene (reference sequence). V was shortened by 5 bases and J by 0 bases, with 11 bases between the two germline ends. The CDR3 sequence is CASSADGYSNQPQHF. CDR3 coding DNA: TGTGCCAGCAGTGCGGACGGGTATAGCAATCAGCCCCAGCATTTT.

The rearrangement links TRBV27 to TRBJ2-5, with D perhaps matching TRBD2 (6 bases). Looked up from germline, CDR1 is MNHEY and CDR2 is SMNVEV (reference sequence). V gave up 0 bases and J gave up 5 bases, with 13 bases separating them. The CDR3 has 15 residues. The CDR3 here is CASSLSPSSGETQYF. The CDR3 coding sequence is TGTGCCAGCAGTTTATCTCCTAGTAGCGGTGAGACCCAGTACTTC.

This clone appeared once. The chain has TRBV5-1 and TRBJ2-2, with 9 bases that match TRBD2. V shed 5 bases, J shed 3 bases, and the junction held 8 bases outside the gene matches. This CDR3 contains 16 residues. Germline V lookup: CDR1 SGHRS, CDR2 YFSETQ. Here the CDR3 DNA reads TGCGCCAGCAGTCTGGGCGGGAGGGTCGACACCGGGGAGCTGTTTTTT. Protein sequence: CASSLGGRVDTGELFF.

The chain couples TRBV4-2 to TRBJ1-2; D call uncertain. Between the trimmed V and J ends, which lost 5 bases and 9 bases, there was a span of 7 bases. CDR3 length equals 10 residues. The V gene's germline CDR1 is LGHNA and CDR2 YNFKEQ. The CDR3 coding sequence is TGTGCCAGCAGCGGTGCTAGCTACACCTTC. Translation: CASSGASYTF.

The J gene is TRBJ1-5, the V gene TRBV19, with 8 bases aligning to TRBD1. J lost 2 bases, V lost 3 bases, and 12 bases had no gene match. Germline-derived CDR1 and CDR2 are LNHDA and SQIVND (reference sequence). The CDR3 length is 18 residues. CDR3 sequence (DNA): TGTGCCAGTAGTATGGGGCCCGGACAGGGCGGTCGCAATCAGCCCCAGCATTTT. This codes for CASSMGPGQGGRNQPQHF. The full variable domain, rest sourced from reference TRBV19 and TRBJ1-5, is DGGITQSPKYLFRKEGQNVTLSCEQNLNHDAMYWYRQDPGQGLRLIYYSQIVNDFQKGDIAEGYSVSREKKESFPLTVTSAQKNPTAFYLCASSMGPGQGGRNQPQHFGDGTRLSIL.

This clone showed up just a few times. The chain links TRBV30 to TRBJ1-2; D is possibly TRBD1 (6 bases). This CDR3 contains 11 residues. The V end was cut by 7 bases, the J end by 3 bases, with 9 bases between. Germline-derived CDR1 and CDR2 are GTSNPN and SVGIG (reference sequence). Here the CDR3 DNA reads TGTGCCTCGGGGGCGGACTATGGCTACACCTTC. This encodes CASGADYGYTF.

The chain couples TRBV29-1 to TRBJ2-7; D ambiguous. Looked up from germline, CDR1 is SQVTM and CDR2 is ANQGSEA. The CDR3 extends over 13 amino acids. The V gene lost 5 bases and the J gene lost 2 bases, with 13 bases spanning the gap. CDR3 nucleotide sequence: TGCAGCGTTACAAGCGACATGACCTACGAGCAGTACTTC. It is translated as CSVTSDMTYEQYF.

The CDR3: CASSPGMLNQPQHF. For the CDR3, the DNA is TGTGCCAGCAGCCCAGGAATGTTGAATCAGCCCCAGCATTTT. The chain combines TRBV7-8 with TRBJ1-5; the D is unclear. The CDR3 spans 14 residues. CDR1 is SGHVS, CDR2 FQNEAQ, per germline. Deletions cut 5 bases from V and 4 bases from J, with 12 bases between.

This clone was found once. This chain uses TRBV2 with TRBJ2-5, with 7 nucleotides matching TRBD1. J was trimmed by 5 bases and V by 6 bases; bases with no gene match: 9. CDR3 length: 14 amino acids. Germline CDR1 reads SNHLY; CDR2 reads FYNNEI. CDR3 amino acids: CASRTQGLGETQYF. DNA for the CDR3: TGTGCCAGCAGGACACAGGGGTTAGGGGAGACCCAGTACTTC.

This chain links TRBV19 with TRBJ2-1; D is unresolved. Germline loops: CDR1 LNHDA, CDR2 SQIVND (reference sequence). V dropped 0 bases and J dropped 2 bases, with 11 bases sitting between them. This CDR3 comprises 16 residues. CDR3 bases: TGTGCCAGTAGTATAGAAGGAGAAAGGGCCTACAATGAGCAGTTCTTC. Its protein product is CASSIEGERAYNEQFF.

The rearrangement joins TRBV7-9 to TRBJ1-3; D not resolved. This CDR3 has 14 amino acids. The germline CDR1 and CDR2 sequences are SEHNR and FQNEAQ (reference sequence). Between the trimmed V and J ends, which lost 3 bases and 0 bases, there was a span of 6 bases. This CDR3 is CASSFVVSGNTIYF. The CDR3 DNA reads TGTGCCAGCAGCTTCGTTGTCTCTGGAAACACCATATATTTT.

The genes are TRBV7-2 and TRBJ2-7; D may be TRBD1 (6 bases). From germline, CDR1 is SGHTA and CDR2 FQGNSA. The CDR3 length is 15 residues. The ends were cut back, 5 bases at V and 4 bases at J, with 18 bases in the middle. The CDR3 sequence is CASSPLGASFYEQYF. The CDR3 coding sequence is TGTGCCAGCAGCCCCTTGGGGGCCTCCTTTTACGAGCAGTACTTC.

J is TRBJ2-5 and V is TRBV5-6, with D unresolved. V was pared by 4 bases and J by 5 bases, with 12 bases between. The CDR3 contains 13 residues. Germline V gene lookup returns CDR1 SGHDT and CDR2 YYEEEE. CDR3 bases: TGTGCCAGCAGCCGCTATGGTGGGGAGACCCAGTACTTC. This gives the protein CASSRYGGETQYF.

To note about this clone: Sequence at one end of the junction differs from germline and may be a read error. The chain has TRBV20-1 and TRBJ1-1; 10 nucleotides agree with TRBD1. The CDR3 is made up of 11 amino acids. Germline CDR1 and CDR2: DFQATT and SNEGSKA (reference sequence). The CDR3 region is CSAGDRGQRIF. Here the CDR3 DNA reads TGCAGTGCTGGAGACAGGGGGCAGCGGATCTTT.

This clone was counted a few times. The chain uses TRBV4-3 and TRBJ1-1; possibly TRBD1 for D (6 bases). V shed 2 bases and J shed 1 base, with 11 bases lying between them. The V gene's germline CDR1 is LGHNA and CDR2 YSLEER. The CDR3 has 15 residues. CDR3 protein: CASSQTPGENTEAFF. CDR3 sequence (DNA): TGCGCCAGCAGCCAAACGCCAGGGGAGAACACTGAAGCTTTCTTT.